The present TCR beta chain was sequenced within a study of shared clonotypes between healthy human individuals. Original analysis: Junction-only sequences without quality scores came from ImmunoSEQ, so filtering differed. The repertoire was sequenced with immunoSEQ multiplex PCR; TCRdb's copy has only in-frame clones and lacks some. V and J calls and clone size are copied from that table; D and trimming were computed from the DNA. The sample comprises 1.5 million to 2.5 million clones, roughly 94% of which are singletons, and around 1% rests with the top ten. V lost 7 bases and J lost 2, with 12 bases in between. The CDR3 contains 13 residues. Germline CDR1 and CDR2: MNHNS and SASEGT. This clone was observed once. Its target is not known. Overall study results and limits: Relative to their counterparts shared across all four donors, non-shared clonotypes exhibited diminished generation probabilities.

Selected positively for CCR7 and CD45RO-negative, naive CD8 cells excluded terminally differentiated effector memory CD45RA+ cells. V is TRBV6-1 and J is TRBJ2-7; D might be TRBD1 (5 bases). Sequencing was carried out using naive CD8+ T cells sorted from blood. This sequence was found in a man younger than 35 in good health. The CDR3 here is CASIGQGTYEQYF. Here the CDR3 DNA reads TGTGCCAGCATCGGGCAGGGCACCTACGAGCAGTACTTC.